The present TCR beta chain was sequenced within a study of neurological immune-mediated disorders. Overall study findings and caveats: The greatest TCR clonal expansion occurred in HTLV-1-associated myelopathy and the least in multiple sclerosis, which fell below healthy controls.

TCRdb independently ran MiXCR on the 5' RACE reads; one entry per CDR3 protein. The sample holds roughly 18,000 distinct CDR3 sequences; around 15% are singletons and the top ten take 6% to 8%. There are many counts of this clonotype. The antigen is undetermined. Germline assignment: CDR1 DFQATT and CDR2 SNEGSKA (reference sequence). This CDR3 region has 12 residues. Trimming left V 6 bases short and J 11 bases short, with 19 bases between. The specimen sequenced was CD4+ T cells from blood. The sequence was obtained from a woman in her sixties with HTLV-1-associated myelopathy (HAM/TSP). The chain combines TRBV20-1 with TRBJ1-2; D might be TRBD1 (5 bases). CDR3 sequence (DNA): TGCAGTGCAGAAAAGGGACTCCAGTCGTACACCTTC. Translation gives CSAEKGLQSYTF.